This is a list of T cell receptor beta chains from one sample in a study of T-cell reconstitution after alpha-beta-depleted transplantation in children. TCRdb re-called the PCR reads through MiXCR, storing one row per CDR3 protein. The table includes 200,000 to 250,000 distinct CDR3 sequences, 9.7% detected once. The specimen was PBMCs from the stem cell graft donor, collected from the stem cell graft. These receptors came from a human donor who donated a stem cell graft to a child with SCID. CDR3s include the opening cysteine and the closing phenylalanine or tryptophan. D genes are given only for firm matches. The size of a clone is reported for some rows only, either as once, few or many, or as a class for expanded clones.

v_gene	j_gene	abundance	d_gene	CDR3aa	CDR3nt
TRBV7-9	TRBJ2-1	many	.	CASSLAKGKHYNEQFF	TGTGCCAGCAGCTTAGCAAAAGGGAAGCACTACAATGAGCAGTTCTTC
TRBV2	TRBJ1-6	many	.	CASSEGLALHF	TGTGCCAGCAGTGAGGGCTTGGCCCTCCACTTT
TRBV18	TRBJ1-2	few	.	CASNGVATPNYGYTF	TGTGCCAGCAACGGGGTTGCAACACCTAACTATGGCTACACCTTC
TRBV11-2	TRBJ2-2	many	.	CASSLDPYGAGELFF	TGTGCCAGCAGCTTAGACCCTTACGGGGCCGGGGAGCTGTTTTTT
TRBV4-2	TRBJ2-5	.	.	CARGPDVPWVGTRETQYF	TGTGCCAGGGGCCCCGACGTCCCGTGGGTGGGTACAAGAGAGACCCAGTACTTC
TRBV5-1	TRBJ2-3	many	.	CASSLAGIQYTDTQYF	TGCGCCAGCAGCTTGGCCGGGATTCAATACACAGATACGCAGTATTTT
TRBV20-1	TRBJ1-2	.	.	CSANNRVYGYTF	TGCAGTGCAAACAACAGGGTTTATGGCTACACCTTC
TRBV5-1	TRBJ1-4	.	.	CASSPTVEISTNEKLFF	TGCGCCAGCAGCCCGACGGTAGAGATCTCAACTAATGAAAAACTGTTTTTT
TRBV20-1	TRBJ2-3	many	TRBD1	CSARLPGQGVADTQYF	TGCAGTGCTAGGCTCCCGGGACAGGGCGTCGCAGATACGCAGTATTTT
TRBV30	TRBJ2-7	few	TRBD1	CAWDRDRRREQYF	TGTGCCTGGGACAGGGACAGACGGAGAGAGCAGTACTTC
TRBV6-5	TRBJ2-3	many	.	CASSYDKAGNTDTQYF	TGTGCCAGCAGTTACGATAAGGCAGGGAACACAGATACGCAGTATTTT
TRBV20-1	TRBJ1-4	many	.	CSARDIRGSEEKLFF	TGCAGTGCTAGAGATATCAGGGGCTCCGAGGAAAAACTGTTTTTT
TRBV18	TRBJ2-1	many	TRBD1	CASSPRGLNEQFF	TGTGCCAGCTCACCTAGGGGGCTCAATGAGCAGTTCTTC
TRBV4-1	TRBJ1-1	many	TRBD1	CASSHPQGAGEAFF	TGCGCCAGCAGCCATCCCCAGGGGGCCGGTGAAGCTTTCTTT
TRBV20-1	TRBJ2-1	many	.	CSASWSREYNEQFF	TGCAGTGCTAGTTGGTCTAGGGAGTACAATGAGCAGTTCTTC
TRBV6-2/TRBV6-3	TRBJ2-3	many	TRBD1	CASSYNPTGSDTQYF	TGTGCCAGCAGTTATAACCCGACAGGGTCAGATACGCAGTATTTT
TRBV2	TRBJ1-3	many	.	CASSGDRSSGNTIYF	TGTGCCAGCAGCGGGGACCGGAGCTCTGGAAACACCATATATTTT
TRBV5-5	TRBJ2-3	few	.	CASSLWVLSTDTQYF	TGTGCCAGCAGCTTGTGGGTCCTGAGCACAGATACGCAGTATTTT
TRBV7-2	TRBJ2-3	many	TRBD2	CASSLASGPPSTDTQYF	TGTGCCAGCAGCTTAGCTAGCGGGCCTCCTAGCACAGATACGCAGTATTTT
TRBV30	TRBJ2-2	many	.	CAWSVATGELFF	TGTGCCTGGAGTGTTGCAACCGGGGAGCTGTTTTTT
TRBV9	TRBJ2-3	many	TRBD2	CASSPAGGYSDTQYF	TGTGCCAGCAGCCCAGCGGGGGGATATTCCGATACGCAGTATTTT
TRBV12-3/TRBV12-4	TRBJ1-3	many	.	CASSFYASGNTIYF	TGTGCCAGCAGTTTTTATGCGTCGGGAAACACCATATATTTT
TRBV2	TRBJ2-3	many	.	CASSAGTTDTQYF	TGTGCCAGCAGTGCGGGGACCACAGATACGCAGTATTTT
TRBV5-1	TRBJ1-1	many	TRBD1	CASSLEVYGTGINTEAFF	TGCGCCAGCAGCTTGGAAGTCTACGGGACAGGGATTAACACTGAAGCTTTCTTT
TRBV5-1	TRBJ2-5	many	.	CASSSPGETQYF	TGCGCCAGCAGCTCCCCAGGGGAGACCCAGTACTTC
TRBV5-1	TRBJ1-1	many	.	CASSFRTEMNTEAFF	TGCGCCAGCAGCTTTCGGACGGAGATGAACACTGAAGCTTTCTTT
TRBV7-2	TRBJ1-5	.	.	CASSLPWTVGNQPQHF	TGTGCCAGCAGCTTACCGTGGACAGTTGGCAATCAGCCCCAGCATTTT
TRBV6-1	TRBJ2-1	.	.	CASRHRGERGNEQFF	TGTGCCAGCAGACATAGGGGAGAGAGGGGCAATGAGCAGTTCTTC
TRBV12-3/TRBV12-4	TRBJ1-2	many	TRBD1	CASSFRDRTGGYTF	TGTGCCAGCAGTTTCCGGGACAGGACCGGGGGCTACACCTTC
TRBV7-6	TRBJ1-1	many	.	CASSFNGRQMNTEAFF	TGTGCCAGCAGCTTTAACGGGCGTCAAATGAACACTGAAGCTTTCTTT
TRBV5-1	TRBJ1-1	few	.	CASSPDTLNTEAFF	TGCGCCAGCAGCCCCGACACACTGAACACTGAAGCTTTCTTT
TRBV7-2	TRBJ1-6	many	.	CASSLVSQSSYNSPLHF	TGTGCCAGCAGCTTAGTCAGCCAGAGCTCCTATAATTCACCCCTCCACTTT
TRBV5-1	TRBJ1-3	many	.	CASSLFGISGNTIYF	TGCGCCAGCAGCTTGTTTGGTATATCAGGAAACACCATATATTTT
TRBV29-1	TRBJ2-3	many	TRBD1	CSVGWAGGEGDTQYF	TGCAGCGTTGGATGGGCAGGGGGCGAGGGAGATACGCAGTATTTT
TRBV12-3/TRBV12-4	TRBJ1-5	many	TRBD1	CASSSRGTVNQPQHF	TGTGCCAGCAGTAGCCGGGGGACAGTCAATCAGCCCCAGCATTTT
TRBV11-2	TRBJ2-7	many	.	CASSLEGQRAANEQYF	TGTGCCAGCAGCTTAGAGGGACAACGAGCAGCGAACGAGCAGTACTTC
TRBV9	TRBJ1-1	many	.	CASSPPLGGWYTEAFF	TGTGCCAGCAGCCCACCCTTGGGGGGCTGGTACACTGAAGCTTTCTTT